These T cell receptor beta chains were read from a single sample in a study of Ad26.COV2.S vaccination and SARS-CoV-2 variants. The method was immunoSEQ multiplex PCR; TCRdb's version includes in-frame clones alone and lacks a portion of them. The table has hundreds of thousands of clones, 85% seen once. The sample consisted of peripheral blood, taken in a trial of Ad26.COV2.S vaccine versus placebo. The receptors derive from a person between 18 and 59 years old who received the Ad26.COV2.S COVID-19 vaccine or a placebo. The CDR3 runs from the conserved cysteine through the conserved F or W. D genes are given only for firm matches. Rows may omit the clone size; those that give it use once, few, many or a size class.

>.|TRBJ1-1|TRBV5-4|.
CASSRTRGTEAFF
TGTGCCAGCAGCCGGACGAGGGGCACTGAAGCTTTCTTT
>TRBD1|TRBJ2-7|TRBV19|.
CASRTGTGGLSEQYF
TGTGCCAGTAGAACCGGGACAGGGGGCCTCTCGGAGCAGTACTTC
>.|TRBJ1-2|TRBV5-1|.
CASSLETSGQAF
TGCGCCAGCAGCTTGGAAACTTCTGGTCAAGCATTC
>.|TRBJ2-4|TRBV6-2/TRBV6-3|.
CASSYSGLLVDAGLAKNIQYF
TGTGCCAGCAGTTACTCAGGGCTACTAGTAGATGCGGGACTAGCCAAAAACATTCAGTACTTC
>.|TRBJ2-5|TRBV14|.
CASSLGETQYF
TGTGCCAGCAGCCTCGGGGAGACCCAGTACTTC
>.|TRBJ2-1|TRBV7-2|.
CASSFPGDYVEKFF
TGTGCCAGCAGCTTCCCGGGAGACTACGTAGAAAAGTTCTTC
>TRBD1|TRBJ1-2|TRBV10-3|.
CAISEPGQGPNYGYTF
TGTGCCATCAGTGAGCCGGGACAGGGCCCTAACTATGGCTACACCTTC
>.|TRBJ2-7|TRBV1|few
CTSSPKVGTYSYEQYF
TGCACCAGCAGTCCCAAAGTAGGGACGTACTCCTACGAGCAGTACTTC
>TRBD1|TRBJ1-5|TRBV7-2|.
CASSLAYKGQVSNQPQHF
TGTGCCAGCAGCTTAGCGTATAAGGGACAGGTTAGCAATCAGCCCCAGCATTTT
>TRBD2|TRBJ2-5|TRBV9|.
CASSTSGRETQYF
TGTGCCAGCAGTACTAGCGGTAGGGAGACCCAGTACTTC
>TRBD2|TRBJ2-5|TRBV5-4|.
CASSLDGRGGVETQYF
TGTGCCAGCAGCTTGGATGGGCGGGGGGGCGTAGAGACCCAGTACTTC
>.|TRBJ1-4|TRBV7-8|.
CASSSGPGDNKLFF
TGTGCCAGCAGCTCTGGGCCCGGGGACAACAAACTGTTTTTT
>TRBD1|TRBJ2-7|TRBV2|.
CASSFFDRGIPKYEQYF
TGTGCCAGCAGTTTTTTTGACAGGGGGATACCTAAGTACGAGCAGTACTTC
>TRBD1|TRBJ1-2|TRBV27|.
CASGRTGAGYPYGYTF
TGTGCCAGCGGTCGGACAGGGGCAGGATACCCCTATGGCTACACCTTC
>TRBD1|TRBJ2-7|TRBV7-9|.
CASSRGTGKYEQYF
TGTGCCAGCAGCCGGGGGACAGGGAAATACGAGCAGTACTTC
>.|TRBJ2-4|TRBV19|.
CASSEELAKNIQYF
TGTGCCAGTAGTGAGGAGCTAGCCAAAAACATTCAGTACTTC
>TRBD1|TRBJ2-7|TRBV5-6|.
CASSVLDRGPFYEQYF
TGTGCCAGCAGCGTGTTAGACAGGGGGCCCTTCTACGAGCAGTACTTC
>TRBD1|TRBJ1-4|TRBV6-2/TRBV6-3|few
CASSDRATNEKLFF
TGTGCCAGCAGCGACAGGGCAACTAATGAAAAACTGTTTTTT
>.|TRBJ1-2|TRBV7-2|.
CASSLEVSGARGYTF
TGTGCCAGCAGCTTAGAGGTCTCGGGGGCCCGTGGCTACACCTTC
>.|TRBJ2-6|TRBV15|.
CATSRQQGSGANVLTF
TGTGCCACCAGCAGACAACAGGGATCTGGGGCCAACGTCCTGACTTTC
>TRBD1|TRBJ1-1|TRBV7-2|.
CASSPQGGNTEAFF
TGTGCCAGCAGCCCCCAGGGGGGGAACACTGAAGCTTTCTTT
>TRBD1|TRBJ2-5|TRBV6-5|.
CASSWTGLQETQYF
TGTGCCAGCAGCTGGACAGGCCTCCAAGAGACCCAGTACTTC
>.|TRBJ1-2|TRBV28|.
CASTSSWGRVYGYTF
TGTGCCAGCACCTCATCTTGGGGGCGGGTCTATGGCTACACCTTC
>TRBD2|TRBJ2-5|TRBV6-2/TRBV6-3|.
CASSYDSGGRETQYF
TGTGCCAGCAGTTACGATAGCGGGGGGAGAGAGACCCAGTACTTC
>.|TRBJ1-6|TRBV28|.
CASRNLQGAGYNSPLHF
TGTGCCAGCAGGAACCTACAGGGTGCCGGATATAATTCACCCCTCCACTTT
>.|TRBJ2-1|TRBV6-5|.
CASSLVREYNEQFF
TGTGCCAGCAGTTTGGTGAGAGAATACAATGAGCAGTTCTTC
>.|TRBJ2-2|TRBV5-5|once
CASSHRDNTGELFF
TGTGCCAGCAGCCACCGGGATAACACCGGGGAGCTGTTTTTT
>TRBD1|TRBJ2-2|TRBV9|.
CASSVGQGALPGELFF
TGTGCCAGCAGTGTGGGACAGGGGGCGCTTCCCGGGGAGCTGTTTTTT
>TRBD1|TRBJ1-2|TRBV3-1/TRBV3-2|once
CASSRDRADYGYTF
TGTGCCAGCAGCCGAGACAGGGCGGACTATGGCTACACCTTC
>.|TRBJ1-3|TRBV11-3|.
CASSHREAGNTIYF
TGTGCCAGCAGCCACAGGGAAGCTGGAAACACCATATATTTT
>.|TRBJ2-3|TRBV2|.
CASSERNSRTDTQYF
TGTGCCAGCAGTGAACGGAACAGTCGCACAGATACGCAGTATTTT
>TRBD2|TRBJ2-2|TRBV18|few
CASSPPAGGYGELFF
TGTGCCAGCTCACCGCCGGCGGGAGGTTACGGGGAGCTGTTTTTT
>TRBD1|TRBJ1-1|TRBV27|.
CATRAGGIGTEAFF
TGTGCCACCCGGGCAGGGGGCATTGGCACTGAAGCTTTCTTT
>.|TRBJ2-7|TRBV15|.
CATSRDLGNYEQYF
TGTGCCACCAGCAGAGATTTGGGGAACTACGAGCAGTACTTC
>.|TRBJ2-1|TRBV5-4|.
CASSSGARNNEQFF
TGTGCCAGCAGCTCGGGAGCACGCAACAATGAGCAGTTCTTC
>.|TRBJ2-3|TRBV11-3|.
CASSFSGVDTQYF
TGTGCCAGCAGCTTTTCGGGGGTGGATACGCAGTATTTT
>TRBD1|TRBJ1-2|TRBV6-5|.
CASSYSPGGVVYGYTF
TGTGCCAGCAGTTACTCGCCAGGGGGCGTTGTCTATGGCTACACCTTC
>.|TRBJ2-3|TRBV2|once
CASSDEATLSTDTQYF
TGTGCCAGCAGTGATGAAGCGACTTTGAGCACAGATACGCAGTATTTT
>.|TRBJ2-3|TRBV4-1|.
CASSQVARGSHTQYF
TGCGCCAGCAGCCAAGTGGCTCGAGGCAGCCATACGCAGTATTTT
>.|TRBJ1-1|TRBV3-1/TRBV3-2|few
CASSFVGNTEAFF
TGTGCCAGCAGCTTCGTGGGGAACACTGAAGCTTTCTTT
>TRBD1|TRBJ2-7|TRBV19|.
CASSMAGTAYEQYF
TGTGCCAGTAGTATGGCAGGGACAGCCTACGAGCAGTACTTC
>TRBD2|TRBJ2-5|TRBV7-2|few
CASASRGGAETQYF
TGTGCCAGCGCCAGCCGCGGGGGGGCGGAGACCCAGTACTTC
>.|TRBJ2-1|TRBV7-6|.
CASSTAGSYNEQFF
TGTGCCAGCAGCACCGCTGGGTCCTACAATGAGCAGTTCTTC
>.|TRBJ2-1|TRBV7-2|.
CASSFGHLGYNEQFF
TGTGCCAGCAGCTTCGGACACCTCGGCTACAATGAGCAGTTCTTC
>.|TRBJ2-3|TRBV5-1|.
CASSRSGDTDTQYF
TGCGCCAGCAGCAGGTCAGGGGACACAGATACGCAGTATTTT
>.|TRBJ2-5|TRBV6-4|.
CASSVQETQYF
TGTGCCAGCAGTGTTCAGGAGACCCAGTACTTC
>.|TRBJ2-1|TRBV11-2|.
CASSLDRGFRYNEQFF
TGTGCCAGCAGCTTAGATAGGGGTTTCCGGTACAATGAGCAGTTCTTC
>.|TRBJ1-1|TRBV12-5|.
CASGLVPPGHSFF
TGTGCTAGTGGTTTGGTTCCGCCGGGACACTCTTTCTTT
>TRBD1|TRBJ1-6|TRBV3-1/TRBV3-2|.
CASSTNYSPGQNNSPLHF
TGTGCCAGCAGCACAAACTACTCGCCGGGACAGAATAATTCACCCCTCCACTTT
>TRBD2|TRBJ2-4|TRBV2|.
CASRLLAGGLNIQYF
TGTGCCAGCAGGTTACTAGCGGGGGGCTTAAACATTCAGTACTTC